The entry that follows covers one T cell receptor beta chain sequence. Per germline, CDR1 SNHLY and CDR2 FYNNEI. This CDR3 contains 15 residues. Trimming cost V 4 bases and J 2 bases, with 12 bases left between them. The sample originates from a study of radiation and T cells in renal cell carcinoma. Study as a whole: Nephrectomy followed 15 Gy stereotactic body radiation by 4 weeks.

Time point denoted: blood 2 weeks post-SBRT. Regarding treatment: 15 Gy SBRT to primary tumor, nephrectomy 4 weeks later. Serial blood draws occurred at baseline and 2 and 4 weeks post-SBRT. The tumor was a clear cell renal cell carcinoma. Profiled with immunoSEQ multiplex PCR; TCRdb holds only in-frame clones, not every one. The profile shows approximately 75,000 clones, 82% of them singletons. The J gene is TRBJ1-5, the V gene TRBV2, with D possibly being TRBD1 (6 bases). The source was blood, collected from a patient whose treatment included radiotherapy and nephrectomy. The sequence was obtained from a man in his 60s with renal cell carcinoma. The CDR3 DNA is TGTGCCAGCAGTGTAGGGTCAGGGGGCAATCAGCCCCAGCATTTT. Protein sequence: CASSVGSGGNQPQHF.